This TCR beta chain was recorded in a study of OX40 agonist ivuxolimab in advanced cancers. On the study more broadly: Prior anti-PD-1, anti-PD-L1 or anti-CTLA-4 therapy was allowed; about 39% had some.

CDR1 and CDR2 (germline): GTSNPN, SVGIG (reference sequence). Trimming left V 2 bases short and J 11 bases short, with 12 bases between. The CDR3 is 11 residues long. Study-wide results and caveats: On average, CD8+ T cells showed a greater number of expanded clones than CD4+.

This clone occurred a few times. What it binds is not known. Sequencing was performed with immunoSEQ multiplex PCR; in TCRdb, only in-frame clones are kept and a portion is missing. The sample carries under 45,000 clones, 80% recorded once. This receptor was identified in an adult with an advanced solid tumor such as melanoma, head and neck, liver or kidney cancer. The rearrangement uses TRBV30 and TRBJ1-1, with unresolved D. The sample was CD4+ or CD8+ T cells sorted from blood, taken in a trial of the OX40 agonist ivuxolimab. CDR3 sequence (DNA): TGTGCCTGGAGTAGGGCGGAGGTGGCTTTCTTT. This gives the protein CAWSRAEVAFF.